These 29 T cell receptor beta chains were all obtained from the same sample, sequenced in a study of cytomegalovirus exposure and HLA in healthy donors. Using immunoSEQ multiplex PCR, the repertoire was profiled, and TCRdb retains in-frame clones only, with some absent. This sample has fewer than 350,000 clones; more than 75% occur once, and the top ten carry around 0.9%. The sample consisted of PBMCs. All receptors derive from a woman younger than 35 in good health and CMV-seronegative.

Here the CDR3 DNA reads TGTGCCAGCAGCTTAACCCGTTCGGATGAGCAGTTCTTC. Translation: CASSLTRSDEQFF. The chain uses TRBV7-3 and TRBJ2-1; D ambiguous. The length of the CDR3 is 13 residues. Trimming removed 0 bases from V and 8 bases from J, with 8 bases in between. Looked up from germline, CDR1 is SGHTA and CDR2 is FQGTGA.

The chain couples TRBV5-5 to TRBJ1-5, with D possibly being TRBD1 (6 bases). CDR3 length: 17 residues. The V gene lost 3 bases and the J gene lost 6 bases, with 22 bases spanning the gap. Per germline, CDR1 SGHKS and CDR2 YYEKEE (reference sequence). The CDR3 nucleotides read TGTGCCAGCAGCTCCGGAAGCTACAGGGATCTTGGTCAGCCCCAGCATTTT. Encoded protein: CASSSGSYRDLGQPQHF.

This rearrangement joins TRBV5-8 to TRBJ2-1; 7 bases match TRBD2. CDR1 SGHTS and CDR2 YDEGEE come from the germline V gene. The CDR3 sequence is 17 residues long. The J segment lost 0 bases and the V segment lost 4 bases, leaving 10 bases of the junction unmatched. The CDR3 protein is CASSPRTRSDSYNEQFF. The DNA for the CDR3 is TGTGCCAGCAGCCCGAGGACTAGATCGGACTCCTACAATGAGCAGTTCTTC.

V gene TRBV9 combines with J gene TRBJ2-1; 9 bases are shared with TRBD2. CDR1 and CDR2 (germline): SGDLS, YYNGEE. The J segment lost 9 bases and the V segment lost 2 bases, leaving 9 bases of the junction unmatched. The CDR3 extends over 15 amino acids. For the CDR3, the DNA is TGTGCCAGCAGCGTCTCGGCGGGAGGGGCGGGTGAGCAGTTCTTC. It encodes CASSVSAGGAGEQFF.

The gene calls are TRBV28 and TRBJ2-1; 10 positions match TRBD1. Germline V gene lookup returns CDR1 MDHEN and CDR2 SYDVKM. Trimming took 6 bases from V and 8 from J; bases not matched to a gene: 10. CDR3 length: 15 residues. CDR3 loop: CASRPTGQGGHEQFF. The CDR3 bases are TGTGCCAGCAGACCAACCGGACAGGGGGGCCATGAGCAGTTCTTC.

The chain uses TRBV6-5 and TRBJ1-5; D may be TRBD1 (5 bases). CDR1 and CDR2 from the germline V gene are MNHEY and SVGAGI. Trimming pared 3 bases from V and 2 bases from J, leaving 14 bases between. The CDR3 runs 16 residues. The CDR3 spells CASSYGPGGGNQPQHF. CDR3 in DNA: TGTGCCAGCAGTTATGGGCCGGGGGGAGGCAATCAGCCCCAGCATTTT.

The genes are TRBV5-7 and TRBJ2-7, with D possibly TRBD2 on 5 matching bases. TRBV5-7 is noted as an ORF with a role that remains uncertain. Trimming cost V 4 bases and J 3 bases, with 26 bases left between them. The CDR3 loop spans 18 amino acids. CDR3: CASSLNPLNLEDLYEQYF. The DNA of the CDR3 is TGTGCCAGCAGCCTAAACCCACTAAACCTGGAGGATCTCTACGAGCAGTACTTC.

There are a few counts of this clone. J is TRBJ2-5 and V is TRBV25-1; tentatively, D is TRBD2 (5 bases). V lost 6 bases and J 4 bases, leaving 18 bases between the germline ends. In germline, CDR1 is MGHDK, CDR2 SYGVNS. This CDR3 comprises 15 residues. The CDR3 sequence is CASREGRSRGETQYF. The CDR3 coding sequence is TGTGCCAGCAGGGAAGGGCGGAGTCGGGGAGAGACCCAGTACTTC.

This rearrangement joins TRBV19 to TRBJ1-6; D remains ambiguous. The CDR3 contains 18 residues. V was cut by 1 base and J by 0 bases, with 13 bases left in between. Germline V CDR1 and CDR2: LNHDA, SQIVND (reference sequence). The CDR3 coding sequence is TGTGCCAGTAGTATAGCGGGAGCCGGTAGCTCCTATAATTCACCCCTCCACTTT. Translating gives CASSIAGAGSSYNSPLHF.

The V and J genes are TRBV5-1 and TRBJ2-5; 7 bases align to TRBD2. Germline V gene lookup returns CDR1 SGHRS and CDR2 YFSETQ. Trimming removed 0 bases from V and 3 bases from J; junction bases left unmatched: 2. CDR3 length: 14 amino acids. CDR3 loop: CASSLDLAEETQYF. CDR3 coding DNA: TGCGCCAGCAGCTTGGATCTAGCGGAAGAGACCCAGTACTTC.

The chain combines TRBV28 with TRBJ1-3, with 7 bases lining up with TRBD1. Germline lookup yields CDR1 MDHEN and CDR2 SYDVKM. This CDR3 comprises 16 residues. Losses at the gene ends were 5 bases for V and 3 bases for J; bases not matched to a gene: 10. The CDR3 DNA is TGTGCCAGCAGTCCATACACAGGGGATGGTGGAAACACCATATATTTT. This codes for CASSPYTGDGGNTIYF.

The chain is built from TRBV5-1 and TRBJ2-7, with 11 nucleotides matching TRBD2. The CDR3 totals 15 residues. Germline CDR1 SGHRS, CDR2 YFSETQ. V trimming: 0 bases; J trimming: 12 bases; junction bases outside the gene matches: 11. CDR3 sequence (DNA): TGCGCCAGCAGCTTGGGAGGACTAGCGGGTTACCCCGGGTACTTC. As protein: CASSLGGLAGYPGYF.

This clone was counted between two and nine times. This chain links TRBV27 with TRBJ1-2; 8 positions match TRBD1. Germline CDR1 reads MNHEY; CDR2 reads SMNVEV (reference sequence). J was trimmed by 5 bases and V by 6 bases; bases with no gene match: 14. CDR3 length equals 16 residues. DNA for the CDR3: TGTGCCAGCAGCCACACCCCGGACAGGGTCGTTTATGGCTACACCTTC. Amino acid sequence: CASSHTPDRVVYGYTF.

The CDR3 DNA is TGTGCCAGCAGTTACTCGCAGGAAGGCGAGCAGTACTTC. It yields the protein CASSYSQEGEQYF. This chain links TRBV6-5 with TRBJ2-7; D unclear. The ends were cut back, 0 bases at V and 6 bases at J, with 9 bases in the middle. Germline CDR1 is MNHEY and CDR2 is SVGAGI. This CDR3 spans 13 amino acids.

A single count supports this clone. The chain employs TRBV9 and TRBJ2-1; a possible D gene is TRBD2 (6 bases). Germline V gene sequence: CDR1 SGDLS, CDR2 YYNGEE. The germline V and J ends were trimmed by 2 bases and 8 bases, with 17 bases remaining between them. The CDR3 length is 15 residues. CDR3 amino acids: CASSVSRDRDYEQFF. Here the CDR3 DNA reads TGTGCCAGCAGCGTTAGTAGGGATAGGGACTATGAGCAGTTCTTC.

For the CDR3, the DNA is TGCGCCAGCAGCTTGCAGGGGGAGACCCAGTACTTC. Encoded protein: CASSLQGETQYF. V gene TRBV5-1 combines with J gene TRBJ2-5; maybe TRBD1 (6 bases). The length of the CDR3 is 12 residues. The V gene's germline CDR1 is SGHRS and CDR2 YFSETQ. Trimming removed 1 base at V and 5 bases at J, with 6 bases between.

A single count supports this clone. V and J are TRBV6-1 and TRBJ1-2; 8 nucleotides match TRBD1. V was clipped by 6 bases and J by 3 bases; unmatched bases: 3. The CDR3 is 13 amino acids. From germline, CDR1 is MNHNS and CDR2 SASEGT. As DNA, the CDR3 is TGTGCCAGCAGGCCGGGACAGGACTATGGCTACACCTTC. This codes for CASRPGQDYGYTF.

The chain joins TRBV7-8 to TRBJ2-3, with TRBD2 as a possible D gene (6 bases). This CDR3 is 12 amino acids long. Germline CDR1 is SGHVS and CDR2 is FQNEAQ. Trimming stripped 5 bases from V and 6 bases from J, with 9 bases between. Written as DNA, the CDR3 is TGTGCCAGCAGCGCCGCGGGGGATACGCAGTATTTT. Its translation is CASSAAGDTQYF.

This clone was found once. The same CDR3 is also encoded by other DNA sequences in this sample. V gene TRBV4-1 combines with J gene TRBJ2-1, with 12 bases lining up with TRBD2. The CDR3 covers 15 residues. Germline V gives CDR1 MGHRA, CDR2 YSYEKL. Losses at the gene ends were 1 base for V and 7 bases for J; bases not matched to a gene: 2. CDR3 sequence (DNA): TGCGCCAGCAGCCAAGGCCTAGCGGGAGGGAATGAGCAGTTCTTC. Translating it yields CASSQGLAGGNEQFF.

This clone showed up just a few times. This chain links TRBV11-2 with TRBJ1-2; D not certain. The CDR3 loop spans 12 amino acids. V was clipped by 3 bases and J by 2 bases, with 4 bases between them. CDR1 is SGHAT, CDR2 FQNNGV, per germline. CDR3 in amino acids: CASSFRNYGYTF. The CDR3 nucleotides are TGTGCCAGCAGCTTTCGGAACTATGGCTACACCTTC.

The V gene is TRBV25-1, the J gene TRBJ2-5; D is possibly TRBD2 (6 bases). Germline CDR1 MGHDK, CDR2 SYGVNS. V lost 8 bases and J lost 5, with 12 bases in between. The CDR3 covers 12 residues. The CDR3 DNA reads as TGTGCCAGCGGAGGGTCTGTCGAGACCCAGTACTTC. Protein sequence: CASGGSVETQYF.

The chain employs TRBV5-1 and TRBJ2-1, with TRBD1 matching over 7 bases. CDR1 SGHRS and CDR2 YFSETQ come from the germline V gene. The length of the CDR3 is 14 residues. Trimming took 0 bases from V and 6 from J; bases not matched to a gene: 3. In DNA, the CDR3 is TGCGCCAGCAGCTTGGACAGGGGAAGCAATGAGCAGTTCTTC. It translates to CASSLDRGSNEQFF. The whole variable domain, remainder taken from reference TRBV5-1 and TRBJ2-1, is KAGVTQTPRYLIKTRGQQVTLSCSPISGHRSVSWYQQTPGQGLQFLFEYFSETQRNKGNFPGRFSGRQFSNSRSEMNVSTLELGDSALYLCASSLDRGSNEQFFGPGTRLTVL.

The genes are TRBV4-2 and TRBJ1-2; TRBD1 is a possible D gene (6 bases). The germline CDR1 and CDR2 sequences are LGHNA and YNFKEQ. CDR3 length: 18 amino acids. Trimming removed 1 base from V and 5 bases from J, with 23 bases in between. CDR3 sequence reads: CASSQVGAGQAEAYGYTF. DNA for the CDR3: TGTGCCAGCAGCCAAGTGGGGGCAGGGCAAGCCGAAGCATATGGCTACACCTTC.

The chain recombines TRBV7-2 with TRBJ2-1, with 10 bases that match TRBD2. The V segment lost 0 bases and the J segment 3 bases; nucleotides outside the gene matches: 8. The CDR3 covers 18 residues. CDR1 and CDR2 (germline): SGHTA, FQGNSA. CDR3 sequence (DNA): TGTGCCAGCAGCTTAGCGGCTACCGGGACTAGCGACTACAATGAGCAGTTCTTC. It yields the protein CASSLAATGTSDYNEQFF.

This clone was observed a few times. Written as DNA, the CDR3 is TGTGCCAGCAGTTTAACAGCAGCCTACGAGCAGTACTTC. This encodes CASSLTAAYEQYF. The genes are TRBV28 and TRBJ2-7; D not certain. This CDR3 is built from 13 residues. Germline-derived CDR1 and CDR2 are MDHEN and SYDVKM. V dropped 2 bases and J dropped 2 bases, with 7 bases sitting between them.

The chain uses TRBV7-9 and TRBJ2-2; 9 nucleotides align to TRBD2. CDR1 is SEHNR and CDR2 is FQNEAQ in the germline V gene (reference sequence). J was trimmed by 6 bases and V by 5 bases; bases with no gene match: 7. This CDR3 has 15 amino acids. The chain's CDR3 is CASSRTAGGAGELFF. CDR3 coding DNA: TGTGCCAGCAGCCGGACGGCGGGAGGGGCCGGGGAGCTGTTTTTT.

The rearrangement links TRBV13 to TRBJ2-7; TRBD2 matches at 11 bases. CDR1 and CDR2 from the germline V gene are PRHDT and FYEKMQ (reference sequence). The V gene end was trimmed by 3 bases and the J gene end by 1 base; junction bases not matched to a gene: 2. There are 15 residues in the CDR3. The CDR3 DNA reads as TGTGCCAGCAGCTTGAGACTAGCGGGATCCTACGAGCAGTACTTC. This codes for CASSLRLAGSYEQYF.

This sequence joins TRBV9 and TRBJ2-7; D might be TRBD1 (7 bases). The V gene lost 3 bases and the J gene lost 5 bases, with 15 bases spanning the gap. CDR1 is SGDLS, CDR2 YYNGEE, per germline. The CDR3 spans 14 residues. The CDR3 sequence is CASSARRDSDEQYF. DNA of the CDR3: TGTGCCAGCAGCGCCCGGAGGGACAGCGACGAGCAGTACTTC.

About this clone: The sample carries other DNA sequences with the same CDR3. The V call is TRBV27, the J call TRBJ1-2, with 7 bases fitting TRBD1. This CDR3 spans 14 amino acids. V gave up 4 bases and J gave up 4 bases; unmatched junction bases: 6. Germline lookup yields CDR1 MNHEY and CDR2 SMNVEV (reference sequence). The CDR3 sequence is CASSSGQALYGYTF. In DNA form, the CDR3 reads TGTGCCAGCAGTTCCGGACAGGCACTCTATGGCTACACCTTC.